This T cell receptor (beta chain) was identified during a study of T cell responses to AZD1222 COVID-19 vaccine (dated by TCRdb to the early 2020s). About the investigation overall: AZD1222 recipients with second doses at about 4 weeks or about 12 weeks were pooled, because spike-specific TCR depth and breadth did not differ between schedules. A total of about 230 trial participants underwent TCR sequencing, of whom around 200 received two doses of AZD1222 and some 25 received two doses of the MenACWY control vaccine. Enrollment into the trials was organized by age into subgroups of 18-55, 56-69 and 70-plus years, and those subgroups contained approximately 160, 26 and 62 TCR-sequenced participants, respectively.

Study-wide conclusions, independent of this receptor: In the small 56-69-year group, the increase in depth fell short of significance, most likely because of low power. Reportedly, almost half of the unique spike-specific TCRs recognized epitopes lying outside the regions that are mutated in the B.1.351 and B.1.1.7 variants. Most participants were white British and females outnumbered males, and the authors suggested that clonal diversity may have been underestimated. Only a handful of AZD1222 recipients were SARS-CoV-2 seropositive at baseline, limiting conclusions about previously exposed vaccinees. Because no day 14 peak-response samples were available, repertoires were characterized only after the peak T cell response. A significant rise in spike-specific TCR breadth and depth was observed after two AZD1222 doses relative to day 0 and relative to MenACWY recipients. Vaccine-associated CD4 TCRs spanned the whole spike protein, with dominant responses in regions 160-218 and 743-854.

The CDR3, cysteine through phenylalanine, is 15 amino acids long. Solely the CDR3 DNA is kept, with 45 bases framed from the first base. V is reduced by 6 bases and J by 0 bases, leaving a spacing of 15 bases between them. CDR1 MNHEY and CDR2 SVGAGI are derived from the germline V gene. A word on this clone: The target of this receptor is not known. Per-base quality was not reported, and no clone a single base away is much larger than it.

What this sample's time point label stands for: baseline before first vaccination. The vaccinee samples were drawn from two UK trials, COV001 and COV002, one of which was a single-blind randomized controlled phase 2/3 trial testing AZD1222 (ChAdOx1 nCoV-19) in healthy adults. Trial participant PBMC samples were collected at day 0 and day 28 after the second dose for TCRbeta chain sequencing. The CDR3 regions of human TCRbeta chains were analyzed by immunosequencing. Per the authors' processing: Repertoire TCRs were checked for matches against a reference library of SARS-CoV-2-specific TCRs that had been generated using the MIRA antigen-specificity platform. Breadth meant the fraction of unique TCRs that were SARS-CoV-2-associated, whereas depth meant the fraction of total T cells that were SARS-CoV-2-associated. Using the MIRA data, each spike-specific TCR was assigned both to the spike region to which the TCR was reactive and to a CD4 or CD8 class. Log10-transformed breadth and depth values were compared by one-way ANOVA with Sidak's multiple comparisons tests. Not all clones reach the TCRdb copy of this immuneACCESS table, which keeps in-frame sequences only. Checked studies attribute under half of the gap to unresolved V genes and leave the rest unexplained. The DNA was the basis for D and trimming; V, J and clone size are from that table. This sample lists roughly 85,000 clones; 80% to 90% were detected once. The ten largest clones represent approximately 7% of the sample.

The sample was peripheral blood, taken on day 0 of AZD1222 vaccination. The rearranged segments are TRBV6-5 and TRBJ2-7, with the D gene call left open. The sequence was collected from an adult in good health. Read as DNA, the sequence is TGTGCCAGCAGCCACACATTGGCTTTCTCCTACGAGCAGTACTTC. Its protein is CASSHTLAFSYEQYF.